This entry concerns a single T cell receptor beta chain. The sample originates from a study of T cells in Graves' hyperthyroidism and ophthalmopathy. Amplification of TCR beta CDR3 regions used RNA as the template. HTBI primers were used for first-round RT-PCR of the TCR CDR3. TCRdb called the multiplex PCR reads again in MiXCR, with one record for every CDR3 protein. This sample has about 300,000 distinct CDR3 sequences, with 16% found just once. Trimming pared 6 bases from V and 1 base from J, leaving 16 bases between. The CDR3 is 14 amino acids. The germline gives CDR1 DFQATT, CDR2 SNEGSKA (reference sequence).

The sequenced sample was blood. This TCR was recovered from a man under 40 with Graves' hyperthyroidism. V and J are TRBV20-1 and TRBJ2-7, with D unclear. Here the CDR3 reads CSAHYLGPSYEQYF. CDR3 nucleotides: TGCAGTGCCCACTATCTAGGGCCTTCCTACGAGCAGTACTTC.